The 10 T cell receptor beta chains presented below share a single source sample, sequenced in a study of metastatic and nonmetastatic thyroid tumors. With MiXCR, TCRdb called clones anew from the PCR reads. The data hold 15,000 to 20,000 clones, with around 22% observed a single time. Not a single patient had been given any form of treatment at any point before undergoing thyroid surgery. The sequenced material came from adjacent normal tissue. The origin of the receptors is a female donor with papillary thyroid cancer or a benign thyroid nodule (not recorded which). Some clones in this sample may be carry-over from other donors' samples.

This clone was counted a few times. The rearrangement links TRBV3-1 to TRBJ2-7, with D possibly matching TRBD2 (6 bases). V was pared by 1 base and J by 3 bases, with 16 bases between. CDR1 is LGHDT and CDR2 is YNNKEL in the germline V gene (reference sequence). The CDR3 extends over 16 amino acids. For the CDR3, the DNA is TGTGCCAGCAGCCAAGGGGCTTGGGGGGAACTCTACGAGCAGTACTTC. It specifies CASSQGAWGELYEQYF.

In its sample, this clone is large. V gene TRBV2 combines with J gene TRBJ1-1; 7 nucleotides agree with TRBD1. V shed 4 bases and J 0 bases; nucleotides not matched to a gene: 5. The CDR3 has 15 amino acids. Germline V gene sequence: CDR1 SNHLY, CDR2 FYNNEI. The CDR3 coding sequence is TGTGCCAGCAGTGCGAGACAGGGCATGAACACTGAAGCTTTCTTT. It translates to CASSARQGMNTEAFF.

J is TRBJ2-1 and V is TRBV12-3 or TRBV12-4; TRBD1 is a possible D gene (5 bases). The CDR3 contains 14 residues. V was trimmed by 4 bases and J by 4 bases, leaving 11 bases between them. CDR3 sequence: CASSSDRPYNEQFF. CDR3 coding DNA: TGTGCCAGCAGTTCCGACAGACCATACAATGAGCAGTTCTTC.

This chain links TRBV6-2 or TRBV6-3 with TRBJ2-5, with TRBD2 matching over 7 bases. This CDR3 comprises 17 residues. Germline assignment: CDR1 MNHEY and CDR2 SVGEGT. Trimming took 6 bases from V and 4 from J; bases not matched to a gene: 17. CDR3 region: CASSPEFGGTGGETQYF. The CDR3 coding sequence is TGTGCCAGCAGCCCAGAATTCGGAGGGACGGGGGGAGAGACCCAGTACTTC.

This clone was seen ten or more times. The chain employs TRBV6-5 and TRBJ2-1, with TRBD2 matching 10 bases. The CDR3 runs 16 residues. J gave up 3 bases and V 0 bases, and 2 bases lay outside the gene matches. Germline V gene lookup returns CDR1 MNHEY and CDR2 SVGAGI. CDR3 nucleotide sequence: TGTGCCAGCAGTTACTCAACTAGCGGGATCTACAATGAGCAGTTCTTC. Translating gives CASSYSTSGIYNEQFF.

In this sample, this clone turned up a few times. The chain employs TRBV19 and TRBJ2-3; 11 positions agree with TRBD1. V was clipped by 4 bases and J by 7 bases; unmatched bases: 4. This CDR3 contains 14 residues. Germline lookup yields CDR1 LNHDA and CDR2 SQIVND (reference sequence). Written as DNA, the CDR3 is TGTGCCAGTAGTAGGACAGGGGGCGCGAATACGCAGTATTTT. Protein sequence: CASSRTGGANTQYF.

This chain links TRBV4-1 with TRBJ2-6, with D possibly matching TRBD2 (6 bases). V shed 1 base and J shed 4 bases, with 14 bases lying between them. The CDR3 covers 17 residues. Germline loops: CDR1 MGHRA, CDR2 YSYEKL. Written as DNA, the CDR3 is TGCGCCAGCAGCCAAGTATCTGGAGGGACGGGGGCCAACGTCCTGACTTTC. Protein: CASSQVSGGTGANVLTF.

The gene calls are TRBV12-3 or TRBV12-4 and TRBJ2-2, with TRBD1 matching over 8 bases. The CDR3 has 14 residues. Trimming at V came to 4 bases and at J to 6 bases, leaving 4 bases not matched to a gene. CDR3 bases: TGTGCCAGCAGTTCGACAGGGGCTTCCGGGGAGCTGTTTTTT. Translated, it gives CASSSTGASGELFF.

This clone appeared a few times. This chain uses TRBV5-6 with TRBJ2-3; a weak D match, TRBD2 (5 bases). CDR1 and CDR2 from the germline V gene are SGHDT and YYEEEE. Trimming cost V 4 bases and J 2 bases, with 17 bases left between them. The CDR3 is made up of 16 amino acids. The CDR3 DNA sequence: TGTGCCAGCAGCAGCGGACGGTTAGGGAACACAGATACGCAGTATTTT. Amino acid sequence: CASSSGRLGNTDTQYF.

Remarks on this clone: A much larger clone differs by one base, so this may be a read error. At the DNA level, this CDR3 is encoded by other sequences in the same sample as well. This chain links TRBV7-8 with TRBJ2-7; 10 positions match TRBD1. The V gene's germline CDR1 is SGHVS and CDR2 FQNEAQ. The CDR3 extends over 14 amino acids. The ends lost 0 bases at V and 7 bases at J; junction bases unmatched: 3. The CDR3 DNA reads TGTGCCAGCAGCTTAGCGTGGGACAGGGGAGAGCAGTACTTC. Its protein is CASSLAWDRGEQYF. Variable domain in full (rest from reference TRBV7-8 and TRBJ2-7): GAGVSQSPRYKVAKRGQDVALRCDPISGHVSLFWYQQALGQGPEFLTYFQNEAQLDKSGLPSDRFFAERPEGSVSTLKIQRTQQEDSAVYLCASSLAWDRGEQYFGPGTRLTVT.